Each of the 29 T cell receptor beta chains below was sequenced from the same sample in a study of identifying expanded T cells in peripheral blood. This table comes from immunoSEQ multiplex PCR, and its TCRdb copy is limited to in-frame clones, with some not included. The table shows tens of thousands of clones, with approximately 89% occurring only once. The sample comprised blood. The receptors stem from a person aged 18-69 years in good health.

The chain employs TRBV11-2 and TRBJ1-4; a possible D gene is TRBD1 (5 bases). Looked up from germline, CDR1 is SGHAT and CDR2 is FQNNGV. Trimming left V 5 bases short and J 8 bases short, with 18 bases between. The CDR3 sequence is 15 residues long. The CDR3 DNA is TGTGCCAGCAGCCCGAGGGTCGGGGGTCGGGAAAAACTGTTTTTT. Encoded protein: CASSPRVGGREKLFF.

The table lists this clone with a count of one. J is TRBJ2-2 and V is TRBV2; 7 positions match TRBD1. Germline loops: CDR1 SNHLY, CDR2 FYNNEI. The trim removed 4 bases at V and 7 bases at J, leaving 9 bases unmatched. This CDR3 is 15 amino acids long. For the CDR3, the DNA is TGTGCCAGCAGTGTTCAGGGGGTAGTTTTCGGGGAGCTGTTTTTT. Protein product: CASSVQGVVFGELFF.

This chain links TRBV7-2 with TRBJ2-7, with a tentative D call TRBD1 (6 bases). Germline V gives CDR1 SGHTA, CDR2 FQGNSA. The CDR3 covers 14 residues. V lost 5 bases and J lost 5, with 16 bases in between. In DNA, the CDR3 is TGTGCCAGCAGCGTCGGGACATCGGGCCACGAGCAGTACTTC. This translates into CASSVGTSGHEQYF.

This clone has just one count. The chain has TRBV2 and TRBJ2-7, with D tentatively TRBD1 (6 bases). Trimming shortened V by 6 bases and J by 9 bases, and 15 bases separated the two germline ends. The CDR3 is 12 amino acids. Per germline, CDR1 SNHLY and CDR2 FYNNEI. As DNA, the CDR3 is TGTGCCAGCAGGGAACAGGGTGAGGTGCAGTACTTC. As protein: CASREQGEVQYF.

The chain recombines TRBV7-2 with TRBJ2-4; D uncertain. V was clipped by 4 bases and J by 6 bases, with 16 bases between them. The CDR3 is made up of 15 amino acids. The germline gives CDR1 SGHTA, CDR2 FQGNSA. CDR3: CASSSLQLTGNIQYF. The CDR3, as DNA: TGTGCCAGCAGCTCCCTGCAACTCACCGGAAACATTCAGTACTTC.

CDR3 protein: CASSPLTSGNTDTQYF. Here the CDR3 DNA reads TGTGCCAGCAGCCCTCTGACTAGCGGGAACACAGATACGCAGTATTTT. The chain combines TRBV7-8 with TRBJ2-3; 11 bases fit TRBD2. The V segment lost 5 bases and the J segment 2 bases; nucleotides outside the gene matches: 6. Germline CDR1 and CDR2: SGHVS and FQNEAQ. The CDR3 covers 16 residues.

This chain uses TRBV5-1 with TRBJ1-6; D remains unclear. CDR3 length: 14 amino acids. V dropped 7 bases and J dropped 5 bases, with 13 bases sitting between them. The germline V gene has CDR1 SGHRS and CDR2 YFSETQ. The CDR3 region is CASHALVDNSPLHF. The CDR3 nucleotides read TGCGCCAGCCACGCTTTGGTTGATAATTCACCCCTCCACTTT.

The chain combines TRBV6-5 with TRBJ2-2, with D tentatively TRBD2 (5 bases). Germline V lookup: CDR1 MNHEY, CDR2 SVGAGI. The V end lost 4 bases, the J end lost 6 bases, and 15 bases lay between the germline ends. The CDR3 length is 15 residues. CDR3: CASSFGGPIAGELFF. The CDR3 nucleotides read TGTGCCAGCAGTTTCGGCGGGCCGATCGCCGGGGAGCTGTTTTTT.

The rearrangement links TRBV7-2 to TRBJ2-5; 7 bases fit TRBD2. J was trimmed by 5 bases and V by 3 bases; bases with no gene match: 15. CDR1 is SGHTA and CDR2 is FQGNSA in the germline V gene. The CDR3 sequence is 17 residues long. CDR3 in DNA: TGTGCCAGCAGCTTCAGTGGTGCGGCCGGGAGGCGGGAGACCCAGTACTTC. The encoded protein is CASSFSGAAGRRETQYF.

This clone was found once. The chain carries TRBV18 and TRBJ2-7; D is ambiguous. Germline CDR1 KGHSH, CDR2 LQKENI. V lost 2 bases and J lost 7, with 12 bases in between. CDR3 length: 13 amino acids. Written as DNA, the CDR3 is TGTGCCAGCTCACCAACACAAGTGAGAGAGCAGTACTTC. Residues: CASSPTQVREQYF. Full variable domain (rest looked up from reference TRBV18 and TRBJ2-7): NAGVMQNPRHLVRRRGQEARLRCSPMKGHSHVYWYRQLPEEGLKFMVYLQKENIIDESGMPKERFSAEFPKEGPSILRIQQVVRGDSAAYFCASSPTQVREQYFGPGTRLTVT.

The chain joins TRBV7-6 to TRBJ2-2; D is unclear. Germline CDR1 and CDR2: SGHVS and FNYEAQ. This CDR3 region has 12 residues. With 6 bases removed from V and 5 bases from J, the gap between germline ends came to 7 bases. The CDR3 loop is CASSYPTGELFF. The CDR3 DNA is TGTGCCAGCAGTTACCCTACCGGGGAGCTGTTTTTT.

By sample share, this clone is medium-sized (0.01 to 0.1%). The CDR3 here is CASSIGRTGGPLDGYTF. CDR3 in DNA: TGTGCCAGTAGTATCGGCCGGACAGGTGGGCCCCTGGATGGCTACACCTTC. This sequence joins TRBV19 and TRBJ1-2, with 7 positions matching TRBD1. Germline assignment: CDR1 LNHDA and CDR2 SQIVND (reference sequence). V dropped 3 bases and J dropped 6; count of bases not matched to a gene: 16. The CDR3 extends over 17 amino acids.

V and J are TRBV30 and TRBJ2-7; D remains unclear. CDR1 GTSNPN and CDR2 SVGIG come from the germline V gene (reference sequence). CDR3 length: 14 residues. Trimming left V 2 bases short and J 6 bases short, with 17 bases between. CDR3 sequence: CAWSPAAMIREQYF. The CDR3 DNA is TGTGCCTGGAGTCCGGCGGCTATGATCCGCGAGCAGTACTTC.

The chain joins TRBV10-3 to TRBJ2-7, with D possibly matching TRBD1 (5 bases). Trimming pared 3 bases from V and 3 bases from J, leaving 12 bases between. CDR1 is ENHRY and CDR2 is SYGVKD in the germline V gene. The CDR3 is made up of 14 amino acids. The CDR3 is CAISEEGVNYEQYF. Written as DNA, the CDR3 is TGTGCCATCAGTGAAGAAGGGGTCAACTACGAGCAGTACTTC.

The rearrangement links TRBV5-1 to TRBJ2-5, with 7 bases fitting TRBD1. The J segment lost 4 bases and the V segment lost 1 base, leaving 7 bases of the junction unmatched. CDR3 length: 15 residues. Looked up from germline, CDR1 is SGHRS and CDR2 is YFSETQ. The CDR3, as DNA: TGCGCCAGCAGCTTGAGACAGGGTGGCGGAGAGACCCAGTACTTC. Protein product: CASSLRQGGGETQYF.

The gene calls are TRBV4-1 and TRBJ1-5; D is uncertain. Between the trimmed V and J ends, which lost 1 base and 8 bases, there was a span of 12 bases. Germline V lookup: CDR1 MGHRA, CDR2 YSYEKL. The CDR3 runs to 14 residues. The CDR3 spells CASSQGRSREPQHF. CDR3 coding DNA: TGCGCCAGCAGCCAAGGCAGGAGTAGGGAGCCCCAGCATTTT.

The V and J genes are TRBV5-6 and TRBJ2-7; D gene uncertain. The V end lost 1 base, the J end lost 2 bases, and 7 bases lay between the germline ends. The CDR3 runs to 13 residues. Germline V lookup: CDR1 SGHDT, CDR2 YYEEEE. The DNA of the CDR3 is TGTGCCAGCAGCTTGTACAACCCCTACGAGCAGTACTTC. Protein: CASSLYNPYEQYF. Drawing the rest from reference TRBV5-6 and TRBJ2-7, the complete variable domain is DAGVTQSPTHLIKTRGQQVTLRCSPKSGHDTVSWYQQALGQGPQFIFQYYEEEERQRGNFPDRFSGHQFPNYSSELNVNALLLGDSALYLCASSLYNPYEQYFGPGTRLTVT.

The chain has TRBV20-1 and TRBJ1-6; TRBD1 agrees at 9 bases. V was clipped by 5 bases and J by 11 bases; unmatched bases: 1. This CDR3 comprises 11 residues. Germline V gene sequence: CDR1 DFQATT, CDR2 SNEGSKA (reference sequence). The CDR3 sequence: CSAGTGTPLHF. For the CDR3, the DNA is TGCAGTGCTGGGACAGGGACACCCCTCCACTTT.

CDR3 in amino acids: CASRIWTGGNSPLHF. The CDR3, as DNA: TGTGCCAGCAGAATTTGGACAGGGGGAAATTCACCCCTCCACTTT. This chain joins TRBV7-2 and TRBJ1-6; TRBD1 matches 10 bases. In germline, CDR1 is SGHTA, CDR2 FQGNSA. The V gene end was trimmed by 6 bases and the J gene end by 7 bases; junction bases not matched to a gene: 6. The CDR3 has 15 residues.

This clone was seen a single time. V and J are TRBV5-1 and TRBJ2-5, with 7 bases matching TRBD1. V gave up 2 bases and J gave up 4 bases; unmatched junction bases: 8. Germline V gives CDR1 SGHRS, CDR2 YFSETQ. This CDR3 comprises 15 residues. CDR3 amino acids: CASSFGVRQGETQYF. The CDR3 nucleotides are TGCGCCAGCAGCTTTGGGGTCCGACAGGGAGAGACCCAGTACTTC.

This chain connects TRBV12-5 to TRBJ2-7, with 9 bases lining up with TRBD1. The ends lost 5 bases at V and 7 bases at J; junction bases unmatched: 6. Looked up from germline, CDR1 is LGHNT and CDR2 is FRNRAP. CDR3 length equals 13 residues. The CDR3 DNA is TGTGCTAGTGGTAAACAGGGGGCAGGTGAGCAGTACTTC. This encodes CASGKQGAGEQYF. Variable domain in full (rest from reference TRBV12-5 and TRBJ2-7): DARVTQTPRHKVTEMGQEVTMRCQPILGHNTVFWYRQTMMQGLELLAYFRNRAPLDDSGMPKDRFSAEMPDATLATLKIQPSEPRDSAVYFCASGKQGAGEQYFGPGTRLTVT.

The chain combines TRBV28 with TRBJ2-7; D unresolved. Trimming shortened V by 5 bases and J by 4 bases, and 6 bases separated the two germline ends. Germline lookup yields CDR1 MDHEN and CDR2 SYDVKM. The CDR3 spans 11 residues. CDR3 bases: TGTGCCAGCAGTAACTCGTACGAGCAGTACTTC. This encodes CASSNSYEQYF.

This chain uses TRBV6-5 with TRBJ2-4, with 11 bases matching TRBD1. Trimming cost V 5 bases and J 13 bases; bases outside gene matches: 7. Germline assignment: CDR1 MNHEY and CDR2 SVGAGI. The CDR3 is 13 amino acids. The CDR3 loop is CASSPGTGGRQYF. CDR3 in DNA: TGTGCCAGCAGTCCCGGGACAGGGGGTCGACAGTACTTC.

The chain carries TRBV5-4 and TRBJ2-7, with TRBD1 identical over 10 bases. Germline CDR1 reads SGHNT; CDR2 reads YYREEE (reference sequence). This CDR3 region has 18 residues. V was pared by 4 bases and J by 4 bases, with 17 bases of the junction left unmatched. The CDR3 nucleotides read TGTGCCAGCAGCCAAGTTTGGCCTTACGGACAGGGGGATTACGAGCAGTACTTC. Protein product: CASSQVWPYGQGDYEQYF.

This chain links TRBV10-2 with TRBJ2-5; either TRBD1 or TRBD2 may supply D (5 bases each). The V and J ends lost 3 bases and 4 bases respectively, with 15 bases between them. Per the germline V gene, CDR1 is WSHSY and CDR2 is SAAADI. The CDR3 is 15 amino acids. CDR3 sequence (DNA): TGCGCCAGCAGTGACTCCCGTAGGGACCTAGAGACCCAGTACTTC. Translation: CASSDSRRDLETQYF.

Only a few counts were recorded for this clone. The DNA for the CDR3 is TGCGCCAGCAGATCAAGTAGCACAGATACGCAGTATTTT. It is translated as CASRSSSTDTQYF. The chain links TRBV5-1 to TRBJ2-3; D gene unclear. The CDR3 runs 13 residues. CDR1 is SGHRS, CDR2 YFSETQ, per germline. The V and J ends lost 5 bases and 0 bases respectively, with 7 bases between them.

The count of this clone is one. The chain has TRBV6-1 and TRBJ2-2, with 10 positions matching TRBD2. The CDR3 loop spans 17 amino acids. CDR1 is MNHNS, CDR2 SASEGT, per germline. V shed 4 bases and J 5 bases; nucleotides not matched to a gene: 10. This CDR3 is CASSVKRGGPGTGELFF. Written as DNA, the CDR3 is TGTGCCAGCAGTGTCAAGCGGGGGGGCCCGGGGACCGGGGAGCTGTTTTTT.

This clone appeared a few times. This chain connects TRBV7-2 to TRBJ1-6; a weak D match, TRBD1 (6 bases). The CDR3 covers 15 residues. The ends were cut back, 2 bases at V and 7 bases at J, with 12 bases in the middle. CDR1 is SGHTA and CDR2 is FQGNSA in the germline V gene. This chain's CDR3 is CASSLTGGENSPLHF. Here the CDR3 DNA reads TGTGCCAGCAGCTTAACCGGGGGCGAGAATTCACCCCTCCACTTT.

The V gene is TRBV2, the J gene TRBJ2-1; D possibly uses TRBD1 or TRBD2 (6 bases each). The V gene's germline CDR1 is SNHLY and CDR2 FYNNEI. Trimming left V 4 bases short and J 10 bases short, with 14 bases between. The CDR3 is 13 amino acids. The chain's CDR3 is CASSGGGGLEQFF. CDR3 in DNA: TGTGCCAGCAGTGGAGGGGGAGGATTAGAGCAGTTCTTC. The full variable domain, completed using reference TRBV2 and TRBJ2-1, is EPEVTQTPSHQVTQMGQEVILRCVPISNHLYFYWYRQILGQKVEFLVSFYNNEISEKSEIFDDQFSVERPDGSNFTLKIRSTKLEDSAMYFCASSGGGGLEQFFGPGTRLTVL.